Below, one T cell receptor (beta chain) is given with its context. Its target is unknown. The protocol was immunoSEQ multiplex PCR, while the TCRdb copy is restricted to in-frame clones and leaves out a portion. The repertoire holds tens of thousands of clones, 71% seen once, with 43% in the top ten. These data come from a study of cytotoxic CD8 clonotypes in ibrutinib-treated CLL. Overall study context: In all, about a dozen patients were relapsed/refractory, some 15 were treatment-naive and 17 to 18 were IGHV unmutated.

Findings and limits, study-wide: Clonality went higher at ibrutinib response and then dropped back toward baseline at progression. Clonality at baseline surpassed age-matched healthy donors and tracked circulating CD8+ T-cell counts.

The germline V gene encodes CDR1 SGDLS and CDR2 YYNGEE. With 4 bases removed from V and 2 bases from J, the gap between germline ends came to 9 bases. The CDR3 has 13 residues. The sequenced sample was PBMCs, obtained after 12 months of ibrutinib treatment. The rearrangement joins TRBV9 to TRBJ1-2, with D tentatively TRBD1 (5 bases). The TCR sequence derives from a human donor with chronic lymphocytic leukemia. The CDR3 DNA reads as TGTGCCAGCAGCAGGGGTTGGAACTATGGCTACACCTTC. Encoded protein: CASSRGWNYGYTF.